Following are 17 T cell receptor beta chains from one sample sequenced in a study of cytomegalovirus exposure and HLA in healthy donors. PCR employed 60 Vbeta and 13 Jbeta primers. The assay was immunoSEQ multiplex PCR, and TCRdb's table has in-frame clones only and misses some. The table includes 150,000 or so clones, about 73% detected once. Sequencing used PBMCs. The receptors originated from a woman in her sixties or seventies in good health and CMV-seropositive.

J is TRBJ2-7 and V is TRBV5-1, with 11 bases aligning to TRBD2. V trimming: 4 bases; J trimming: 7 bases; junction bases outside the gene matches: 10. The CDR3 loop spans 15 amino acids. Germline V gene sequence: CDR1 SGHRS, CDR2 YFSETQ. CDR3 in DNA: TGCGCCAGCAGCCCCCGGACTAGCGGGCCTGAAGAGCAGTACTTC. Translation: CASSPRTSGPEEQYF.

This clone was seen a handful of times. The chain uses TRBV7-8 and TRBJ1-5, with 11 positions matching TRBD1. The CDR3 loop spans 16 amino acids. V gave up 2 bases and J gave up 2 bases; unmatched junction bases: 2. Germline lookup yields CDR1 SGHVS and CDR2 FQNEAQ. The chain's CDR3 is CASSLWTGGRNQPQHF. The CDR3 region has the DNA TGTGCCAGCAGCTTATGGACAGGGGGCCGCAATCAGCCCCAGCATTTT.

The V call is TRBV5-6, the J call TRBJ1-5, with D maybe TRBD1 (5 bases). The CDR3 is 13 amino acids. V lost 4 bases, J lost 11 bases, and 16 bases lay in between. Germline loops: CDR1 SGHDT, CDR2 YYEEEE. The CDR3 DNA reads TGTGCCAGCAGCCTCGGAGGCCCGGGGGCCCAGCATTTT. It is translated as CASSLGGPGAQHF.

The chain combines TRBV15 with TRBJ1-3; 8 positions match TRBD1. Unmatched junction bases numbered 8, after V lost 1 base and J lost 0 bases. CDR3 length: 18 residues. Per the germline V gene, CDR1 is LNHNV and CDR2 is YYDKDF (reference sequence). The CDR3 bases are TGTGCCACCAGCAGAGGCCAAAACAGGGGGAGCTCTGGAAACACCATATATTTT. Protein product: CATSRGQNRGSSGNTIYF.

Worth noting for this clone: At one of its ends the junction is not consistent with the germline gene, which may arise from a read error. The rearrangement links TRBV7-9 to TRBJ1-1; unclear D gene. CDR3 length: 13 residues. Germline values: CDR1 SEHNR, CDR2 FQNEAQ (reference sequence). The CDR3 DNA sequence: TGTTCCAGCACCCCAAGTGAGCCCACTGAAGCTTTCTTT. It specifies CSSTPSEPTEAFF.

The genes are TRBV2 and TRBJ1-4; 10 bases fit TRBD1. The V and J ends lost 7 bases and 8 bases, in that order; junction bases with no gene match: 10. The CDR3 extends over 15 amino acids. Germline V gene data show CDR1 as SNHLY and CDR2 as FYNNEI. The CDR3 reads CASTTRDRGEEKLFF. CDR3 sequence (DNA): TGTGCCAGCACAACACGGGACAGGGGTGAGGAAAAACTGTTTTTT.

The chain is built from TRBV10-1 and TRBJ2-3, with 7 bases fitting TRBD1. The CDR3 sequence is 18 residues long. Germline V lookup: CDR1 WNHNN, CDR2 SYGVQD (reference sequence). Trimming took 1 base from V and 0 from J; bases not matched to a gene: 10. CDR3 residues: CASSEWGATGRSTDTQYF. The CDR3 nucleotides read TGCGCCAGCAGTGAGTGGGGAGCGACAGGGCGTAGCACAGATACGCAGTATTTT.

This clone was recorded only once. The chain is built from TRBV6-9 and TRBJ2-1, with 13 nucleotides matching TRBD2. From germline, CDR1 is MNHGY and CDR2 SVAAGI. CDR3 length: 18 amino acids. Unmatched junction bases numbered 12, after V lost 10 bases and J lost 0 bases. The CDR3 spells CATNSGTSGRDSYNEQFF. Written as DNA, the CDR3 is TGTGCCACCAACTCCGGAACTAGCGGGAGGGACTCCTACAATGAGCAGTTCTTC.

The CDR3 region is CASSQLYLAGDPDTQYF. CDR3 DNA: TGTGCCAGCAGCCAACTTTACCTAGCGGGTGATCCAGATACGCAGTATTTT. The chain links TRBV4-2 to TRBJ2-3, with 8 bases aligning to TRBD2. The CDR3 length is 17 residues. CDR1 LGHNA and CDR2 YNFKEQ come from the germline V gene. J gave up 4 bases and V 2 bases, and 11 bases lay outside the gene matches.

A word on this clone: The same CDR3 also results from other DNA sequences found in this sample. CDR3 sequence: CASSLGQSYGYTF. DNA for the CDR3: TGCGCCAGCAGCTTGGGACAGTCGTACGGCTACACCTTC. J is TRBJ1-2 and V is TRBV5-1; D perhaps matches TRBD1 (5 bases). CDR3 length equals 13 residues. V dropped 0 bases and J dropped 8 bases, with 11 bases sitting between them. Germline CDR1 reads SGHRS; CDR2 reads YFSETQ.

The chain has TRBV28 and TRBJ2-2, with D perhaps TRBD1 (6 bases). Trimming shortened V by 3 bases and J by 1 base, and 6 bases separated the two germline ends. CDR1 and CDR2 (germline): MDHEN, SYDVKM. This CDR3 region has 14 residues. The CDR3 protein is CASSFRGNTGELFF. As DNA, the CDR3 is TGTGCCAGCAGTTTCAGGGGGAACACCGGGGAGCTGTTTTTT.

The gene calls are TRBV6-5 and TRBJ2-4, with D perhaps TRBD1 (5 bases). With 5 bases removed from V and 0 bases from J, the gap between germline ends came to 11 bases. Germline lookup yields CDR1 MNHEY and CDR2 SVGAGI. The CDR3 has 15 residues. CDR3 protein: CASSGAGLAKNIQYF. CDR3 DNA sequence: TGTGCCAGCAGTGGGGCAGGGCTAGCCAAAAACATTCAGTACTTC.

The DNA for the CDR3 is TGTGCTAGTGCTAATAGGAGGGAGACCCAGTACTTC. It codes for CASANRRETQYF. The chain joins TRBV12-5 to TRBJ2-5; D might be TRBD2 (5 bases). The CDR3 loop spans 12 amino acids. The ends were cut back, 7 bases at V and 5 bases at J, with 11 bases in the middle. CDR1 and CDR2 from the germline V gene are LGHNT and FRNRAP.

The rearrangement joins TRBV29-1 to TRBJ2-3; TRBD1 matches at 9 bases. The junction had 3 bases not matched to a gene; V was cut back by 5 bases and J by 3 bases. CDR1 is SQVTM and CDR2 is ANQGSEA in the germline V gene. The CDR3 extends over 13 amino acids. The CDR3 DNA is TGCAGCGTTTGGGGACAGGGTACAGATACGCAGTATTTT. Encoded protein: CSVWGQGTDTQYF.

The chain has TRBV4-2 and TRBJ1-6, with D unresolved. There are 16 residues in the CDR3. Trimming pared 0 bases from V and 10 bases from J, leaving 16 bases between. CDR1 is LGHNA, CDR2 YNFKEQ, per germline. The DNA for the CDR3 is TGTGCCAGCAGCCAAGAAGTGGTAGCCGCGCTGTCACCCCTCCACTTT. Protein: CASSQEVVAALSPLHF.

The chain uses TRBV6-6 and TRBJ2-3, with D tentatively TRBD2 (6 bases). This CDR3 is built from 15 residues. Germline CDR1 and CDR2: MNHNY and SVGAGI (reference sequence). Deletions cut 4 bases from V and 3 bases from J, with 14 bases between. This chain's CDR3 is CASSFTRGETDTQYF. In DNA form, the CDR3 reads TGTGCCAGCAGTTTTACGCGGGGAGAGACAGATACGCAGTATTTT.

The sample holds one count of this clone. The CDR3 loop is CASTLSASGTHEQYF. DNA of the CDR3: TGTGCCAGCACCCTAAGCGCTAGCGGGACCCACGAGCAGTACTTC. The gene calls are TRBV28 and TRBJ2-7; 9 bases agree with TRBD2. Trimming removed 7 bases from V and 5 bases from J; junction bases left unmatched: 12. The CDR3 is 15 amino acids. CDR1 and CDR2 from the germline V gene are MDHEN and SYDVKM.